The 3 T cell receptor beta chains below come from one sample, sequenced in a study of regulatory T cells in long-lasting Graves disease. Through Arm-PCR of CDR3 regions and iRepertoire HTBI primers, TCR beta libraries were built. One entry per CDR3 protein results from TCRdb running MiXCR on the multiplex PCR reads. The sample includes about 440,000 distinct CDR3 sequences, 15% of them seen just once. Time point denoted: newly diagnosed GD, antithyroid drugs for less than 3 months. There was RNA extracted from PBMCs, and the TCR library was made from it. Another study also made use of these data, one on T cells in Graves' hyperthyroidism and ophthalmopathy.

Sequencing was performed on peripheral blood mononuclear cells (PBMCs), taken at new diagnosis, from a patient treated with antithyroid drugs. The receptors come from a woman younger than 45 with Graves disease.

J is TRBJ1-1 and V is TRBV20-1, with D unresolved. Germline-derived CDR1 and CDR2 are DFQATT and SNEGSKA (reference sequence). V lost 3 bases and J lost 4, with 9 bases in between. The CDR3 has 12 amino acids. This chain's CDR3 is CSASIRVTEAFF. In nucleotides, the CDR3 is TGCAGTGCTAGTATACGGGTCACTGAAGCTTTCTTT.

In its sample, this clonotype was seen a few times. The chain uses TRBV27 and TRBJ2-7; D is perhaps TRBD2 (5 bases). The germline gives CDR1 MNHEY, CDR2 SMNVEV (reference sequence). This CDR3 contains 17 residues. Trimming stripped 5 bases from V and 4 bases from J, with 24 bases between. CDR3 region: CASSLKFGLAQRYEQYF. The CDR3 bases are TGTGCCAGCAGTCTCAAATTCGGACTGGCTCAGAGATACGAGCAGTACTTC.

The rearrangement joins TRBV4-2 to TRBJ2-2; D possibly corresponds to TRBD2 (6 bases). The CDR3 runs to 16 residues. The germline V gene has CDR1 LGHNA and CDR2 YNFKEQ. V lost 0 bases and J lost 5, with 13 bases in between. CDR3 amino acids: CASSQDRPGVTGELFF. CDR3 bases: TGTGCCAGCAGCCAAGATCGGCCGGGAGTGACCGGGGAGCTGTTTTTT.